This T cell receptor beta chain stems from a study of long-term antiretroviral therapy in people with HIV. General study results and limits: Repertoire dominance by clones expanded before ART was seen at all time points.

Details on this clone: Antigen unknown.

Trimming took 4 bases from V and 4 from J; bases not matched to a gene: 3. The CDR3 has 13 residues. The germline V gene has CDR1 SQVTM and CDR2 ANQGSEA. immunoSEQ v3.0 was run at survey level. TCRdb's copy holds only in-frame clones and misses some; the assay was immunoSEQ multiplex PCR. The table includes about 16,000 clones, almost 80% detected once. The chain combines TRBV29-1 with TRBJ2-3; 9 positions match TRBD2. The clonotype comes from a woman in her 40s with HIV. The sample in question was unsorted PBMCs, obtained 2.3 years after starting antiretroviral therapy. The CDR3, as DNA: TGCAGCGTTGCAGCGGGAGGTTCAGATACGCAGTATTTT. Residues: CSVAAGGSDTQYF.